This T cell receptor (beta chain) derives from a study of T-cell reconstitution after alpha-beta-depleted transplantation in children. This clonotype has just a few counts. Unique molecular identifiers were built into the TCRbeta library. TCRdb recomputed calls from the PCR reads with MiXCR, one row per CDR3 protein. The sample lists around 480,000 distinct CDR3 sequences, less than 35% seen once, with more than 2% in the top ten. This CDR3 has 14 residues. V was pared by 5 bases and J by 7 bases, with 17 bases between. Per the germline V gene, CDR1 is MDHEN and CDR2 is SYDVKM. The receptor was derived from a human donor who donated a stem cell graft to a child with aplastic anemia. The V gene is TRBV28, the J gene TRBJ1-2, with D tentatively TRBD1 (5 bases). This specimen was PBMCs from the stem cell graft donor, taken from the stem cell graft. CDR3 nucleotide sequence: TGTGCCAGCAGTCCCAGCTGGGCTACAGGTGGCTACACCTTC. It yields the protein CASSPSWATGGYTF.